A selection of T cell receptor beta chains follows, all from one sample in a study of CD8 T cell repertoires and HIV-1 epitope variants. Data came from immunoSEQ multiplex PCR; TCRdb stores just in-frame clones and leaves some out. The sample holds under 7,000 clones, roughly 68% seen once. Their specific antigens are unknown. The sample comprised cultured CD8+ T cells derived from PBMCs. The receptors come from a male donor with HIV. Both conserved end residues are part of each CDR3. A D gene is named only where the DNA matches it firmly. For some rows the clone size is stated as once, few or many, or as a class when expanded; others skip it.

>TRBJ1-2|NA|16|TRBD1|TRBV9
CASSVFDREGGYGYTF
TGTGCCAGCAGCGTATTTGACAGGGAAGGGGGGTATGGCTACACCTTC
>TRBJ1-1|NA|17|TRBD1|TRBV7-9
CASSSPGTGVISTEAFF
TGTGCCAGCAGTTCCCCCGGGACAGGGGTGATTTCCACTGAAGCTTTCTTT
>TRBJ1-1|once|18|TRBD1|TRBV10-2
CASSAGTGTSVMNTEAFF
TGCGCCAGCAGTGCCGGGACAGGGACAAGTGTCATGAACACTGAAGCTTTCTTT
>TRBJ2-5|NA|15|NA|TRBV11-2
CASSLGRELQETQYF
TGTGCCAGCAGCTTAGGGCGAGAACTACAAGAGACCCAGTACTTC
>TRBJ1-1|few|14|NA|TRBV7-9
CASSLRSQNTEAFF
TGTGCCAGCAGCTTACGTTCACAGAACACTGAAGCTTTCTTT
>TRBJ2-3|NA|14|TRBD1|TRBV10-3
CAIGTETSTDTQYF
TGTGCCATCGGGACAGAAACTAGCACAGATACGCAGTATTTT
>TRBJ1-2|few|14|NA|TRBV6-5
CASSTQGGRYGYTF
TGTGCCAGCAGCACCCAGGGAGGGCGCTATGGCTACACCTTC
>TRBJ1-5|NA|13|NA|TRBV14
CASSQGRGQPQHF
TGTGCCAGCAGCCAGGGACGTGGGCAGCCCCAGCATTTT
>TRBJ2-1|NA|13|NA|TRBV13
CASSLGLYNEQFF
TGTGCCAGCAGCTTAGGCCTATACAATGAGCAGTTCTTC
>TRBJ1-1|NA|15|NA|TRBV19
CASSITSAGNTEAFF
TGTGCCAGTAGTATAACGTCTGCAGGGAACACTGAAGCTTTCTTT
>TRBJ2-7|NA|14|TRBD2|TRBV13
CASSSSGSSYEQYF
TGTGCCAGCAGTTCTAGCGGGTCCTCCTACGAGCAGTACTTC
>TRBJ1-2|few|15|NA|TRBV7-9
CASSLNVDSLYGYTF
TGTGCCAGCAGCTTAAATGTCGACAGCCTCTATGGCTACACCTTC
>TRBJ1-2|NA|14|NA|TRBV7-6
CASSPPNTNYGYTF
TGTGCCAGCAGCCCACCCAATACTAACTATGGCTACACCTTC
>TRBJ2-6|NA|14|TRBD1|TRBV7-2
CASSQGRRTGGFTF
TGTGCCAGCAGCCAAGGTCGGCGGACAGGGGGGTTTACTTTC
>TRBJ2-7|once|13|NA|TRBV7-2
CASSLTGSDEQYF
TGTGCCAGCAGCCTTACAGGGTCGGACGAGCAGTACTTC
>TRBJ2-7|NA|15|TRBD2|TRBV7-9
CASSSLAGGPDEQYF
TGTGCCAGCAGCTCCCTAGCGGGAGGGCCCGACGAGCAGTACTTC
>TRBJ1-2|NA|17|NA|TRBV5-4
CASSLPGGDTFNYGYTF
TGTGCCAGCAGCTTGCCGGGCGGGGACACTTTTAACTATGGCTACACCTTC
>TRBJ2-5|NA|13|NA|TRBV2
CASTEGGVETQYF
TGTGCCAGCACTGAGGGGGGTGTAGAGACCCAGTACTTC